Below, 26 T cell receptor beta chains from the same sample are listed, as sequenced in a study of resident and recirculating memory T cells in vitiligo (dated by TCRdb to between 2017 and 2018). Library construction relied on the immunoSEQ multiplex PCR assay. In its TCRdb copy, this immuneACCESS table keeps in-frame sequences only and misses some clones. Where compared with another copy, unresolved V genes explain less than half of these, and the others have no known cause. Present in this sample are 65,000 to 80,000 clones, about 92% of which were seen just once. The ten largest clones represent roughly 5% of the sample. The sample was blood. All receptors derive from a male donor with vitiligo.

This rearrangement joins TRBV11-2 to TRBJ1-2, with a possible D match to TRBD1 (6 bases). The CDR3 extends over 16 amino acids. V lost 5 bases, J lost 4 bases, and 20 bases lay in between. In germline, CDR1 is SGHAT, CDR2 FQNNGV. This CDR3 is CASSKRQALTFYGYTF. CDR3 in DNA: TGTGCCAGCAGCAAACGACAGGCCTTAACCTTCTATGGCTACACCTTC.

J is TRBJ2-1 and V is TRBV28, with TRBD1 matching over 8 bases. The CDR3 contains 14 residues. V lost 4 bases to trimming and J lost 4 bases; unmatched junction nucleotides: 3. From germline, CDR1 is MDHEN and CDR2 SYDVKM. The CDR3 is CASSSRTGYNEQFF. CDR3 DNA sequence: TGTGCCAGCAGTTCCCGGACAGGGTACAATGAGCAGTTCTTC.

This clone was counted a few times. This rearrangement joins TRBV4-2 to TRBJ2-1; TRBD1 agrees at 9 bases. The CDR3 length is 16 residues. CDR1 and CDR2 from the germline V gene are LGHNA and YNFKEQ. V shed 0 bases and J 3 bases; nucleotides not matched to a gene: 3. CDR3 sequence: CASSQERGQGYNEQFF. For the CDR3, the DNA is TGTGCCAGCAGCCAAGAGAGGGGACAGGGCTACAATGAGCAGTTCTTC.

The chain joins TRBV6-5 to TRBJ1-2; no reliable D call. V gave up 5 bases and J gave up 3 bases, with 10 bases separating them. Germline values: CDR1 MNHEY, CDR2 SVGAGI. There are 13 residues in the CDR3. The CDR3 region has the DNA TGTGCCAGCAGTGCCTCAGCGGACTATGGCTACACCTTC. Its translation: CASSASADYGYTF.

The chain joins TRBV28 to TRBJ2-5, with TRBD1 matching 8 bases. V was clipped by 6 bases and J by 9 bases; unmatched bases: 9. Germline CDR1 reads MDHEN; CDR2 reads SYDVKM. This CDR3 is 13 amino acids long. The CDR3 bases are TGTGCCAGCAGCTACAACTGGGACAGGCCCCAGTACTTC. This codes for CASSYNWDRPQYF.

This sequence joins TRBV19 and TRBJ1-2, with D perhaps matching TRBD1 (5 bases). Germline CDR1 and CDR2: LNHDA and SQIVND (reference sequence). V lost 4 bases to trimming and J lost 4 bases, with 10 bases between them. This CDR3 is 13 amino acids long. CDR3 in amino acids: CASSTVQGYGYTF. CDR3 bases: TGTGCCAGTAGTACAGTCCAGGGCTATGGCTACACCTTC.

This clone has a single count. V usage is TRBV2 and J usage is TRBJ2-7, with D perhaps matching TRBD2 (7 bases). V was cut by 6 bases and J by 5 bases, with 20 bases left in between. CDR3 length equals 15 residues. Germline-derived CDR1 and CDR2 are SNHLY and FYNNEI. CDR3 amino acids: CASRRGGGRSDEQYF. CDR3 nucleotide sequence: TGTGCCAGCAGGAGAGGGGGGGGGCGATCGGACGAGCAGTACTTC.

V and J are TRBV7-8 and TRBJ2-1; 10 nucleotides agree with TRBD1. CDR3 length: 15 residues. The V gene's germline CDR1 is SGHVS and CDR2 FQNEAQ. J was trimmed by 5 bases and V by 8 bases; bases with no gene match: 9. CDR3 nucleotide sequence: TGTGCCAGCGGTCAAGGGACAGGGGCCCACAATGAGCAGTTCTTC. Translating it yields CASGQGTGAHNEQFF.

The rearrangement uses TRBV10-3 and TRBJ2-2; D is perhaps TRBD1 (6 bases). V was clipped by 11 bases and J by 7 bases, with 20 bases between them. The CDR3 has 14 amino acids. Per the germline V gene, CDR1 is ENHRY and CDR2 is SYGVKD. The CDR3 sequence is CAAEGPQGNGELFF. The CDR3 region has the DNA TGTGCCGCAGAGGGACCCCAGGGGAACGGGGAGCTGTTTTTT.

The J gene is TRBJ1-1, the V gene TRBV9; unclear D gene. Trimming left V 0 bases short and J 6 bases short, with 12 bases between. CDR1 and CDR2 from the germline V gene are SGDLS and YYNGEE. The CDR3 totals 14 residues. CDR3 coding DNA: TGTGCCAGCAGCGTAGTCCGAGGCGCCGCTGAAGCTTTCTTT. Protein: CASSVVRGAAEAFF.

This clone was observed a single time. V and J are TRBV15 and TRBJ2-1; D remains unclear. This CDR3 contains 16 residues. V was clipped by 5 bases and J by 0 bases, with 14 bases between them. Germline CDR1 is LNHNV and CDR2 is YYDKDF (reference sequence). The CDR3 spells CATSARTWSSYNEQFF. CDR3 DNA: TGTGCCACCAGCGCAAGAACATGGAGCTCCTACAATGAGCAGTTCTTC. Filled out from reference TRBV15 and TRBJ2-1, the complete variable domain reads DAMVIQNPRYQVTQFGKPVTLSCSQTLNHNVMYWYQQKSSQAPKLLFHYYDKDFNNEADTPDNFQSRRPNTSFCFLDIRSPGLGDTAMYLCATSARTWSSYNEQFFGPGTRLTVL.

The V and J genes are TRBV7-8 and TRBJ2-3; D may be TRBD2 (6 bases). The CDR3 sequence is 14 residues long. Trimming pared 5 bases from V and 3 bases from J, leaving 12 bases between. Germline loops: CDR1 SGHVS, CDR2 FQNEAQ. The CDR3 region has the DNA TGTGCCAGCAGCGATCCGGCGGGGACAGATACGCAGTATTTT. Translation: CASSDPAGTDTQYF.

Turning to this clone: This CDR3 is also generated by other DNA sequences in the sample. CDR3 sequence: CSVEGGKGADTQYF. CDR3 coding DNA: TGCAGCGTTGAAGGAGGAAAAGGGGCAGATACGCAGTATTTT. The V and J genes are TRBV29-1 and TRBJ2-3; weak D call: TRBD1 (5 bases). The CDR3 loop spans 14 amino acids. Germline CDR1 is SQVTM and CDR2 is ANQGSEA. The germline V and J ends were trimmed by 1 base and 4 bases, with 12 bases remaining between them.

The chain has TRBV7-2 and TRBJ2-3; D remains ambiguous. The V gene's germline CDR1 is SGHTA and CDR2 FQGNSA. This CDR3 comprises 15 residues. Trimming shortened V by 1 base and J by 4 bases, and 12 bases separated the two germline ends. The CDR3 region has the DNA TGTGCCAGCAGCTTAGTTCGCCTGGGCTCAGATACGCAGTATTTT. It encodes CASSLVRLGSDTQYF. Together with reference TRBV7-2 and TRBJ2-3, the CDR3 gives the full variable domain: GAGVSQSPSNKVTEKGKDVELRCDPISGHTALYWYRQSLGQGLEFLIYFQGNSAPDKSGLPSDRFSAERTGGSVSTLTIQRTQQEDSAVYLCASSLVRLGSDTQYFGPGTRLTVL.

This chain joins TRBV5-1 and TRBJ2-7; TRBD1 agrees at 8 bases. This CDR3 contains 14 residues. Germline-derived CDR1 and CDR2 are SGHRS and YFSETQ. V lost 1 base to trimming and J lost 3 bases; unmatched junction nucleotides: 3. The CDR3 nucleotides read TGCGCCAGCAGCTTGATACAGGGGGACTACGAGCAGTACTTC. Its protein product is CASSLIQGDYEQYF.

The chain links TRBV28 to TRBJ1-4; D ambiguous. CDR3 length: 14 residues. Germline-derived CDR1 and CDR2 are MDHEN and SYDVKM. The V gene lost 3 bases and the J gene lost 0 bases, with 5 bases spanning the gap. As DNA, the CDR3 is TGTGCCAGCAGTTTCACAGCAACTAATGAAAAACTGTTTTTT. Encoded protein: CASSFTATNEKLFF.

The V and J genes are TRBV11-3 and TRBJ2-7; TRBD2 is a possible D gene (6 bases). V lost 8 bases, J lost 4 bases, and 15 bases lay in between. This CDR3 spans 13 amino acids. Germline values: CDR1 SGHNT, CDR2 YENEEA. DNA for the CDR3: TGTGCCAGCTCCTCCTGGGCGGGATACGAGCAGTACTTC. Its translation: CASSSWAGYEQYF.

This rearrangement joins TRBV7-3 to TRBJ2-1, with 9 bases matching TRBD2. J lost 2 bases, V lost 2 bases, and 4 bases had no gene match. Germline lookup yields CDR1 SGHTA and CDR2 FQGTGA. The CDR3 has 16 residues. CDR3: CASSLLAGSPYNEQFF. CDR3 nucleotide sequence: TGTGCCAGCAGCTTACTAGCGGGATCCCCCTACAATGAGCAGTTCTTC.

The chain couples TRBV19 to TRBJ2-1, with 8 bases matching TRBD2. The CDR3 is 17 amino acids. Unmatched junction bases numbered 9, after V lost 5 bases and J lost 0 bases. Germline assignment: CDR1 LNHDA and CDR2 SQIVND (reference sequence). CDR3 residues: CASSPRTSPSSYNEQFF. For the CDR3, the DNA is TGTGCCAGTAGTCCACGGACTAGCCCCAGCTCCTACAATGAGCAGTTCTTC.

V gene TRBV18 combines with J gene TRBJ2-3; perhaps TRBD2 as D (6 bases). There are 15 residues in the CDR3. Germline CDR1 KGHSH, CDR2 LQKENI. V shed 3 bases and J shed 6 bases, with 16 bases lying between them. CDR3 amino acids: CASSPGMGGPDTQYF. The CDR3 DNA sequence: TGTGCCAGCTCACCTGGTATGGGGGGACCTGATACGCAGTATTTT.

V is TRBV28 and J is TRBJ1-1; TRBD1 agrees at 12 bases. This CDR3 contains 15 residues. Trimming at V came to 6 bases and at J to 7 bases, leaving 9 bases not matched to a gene. CDR1 and CDR2 (germline): MDHEN, SYDVKM. The CDR3: CASSASGTGGGEAFF. The DNA of the CDR3 is TGTGCCAGCAGCGCGTCCGGGACAGGGGGCGGTGAAGCTTTCTTT.

The chain is built from TRBV7-2 and TRBJ2-7, with TRBD2 as a possible D gene (5 bases). Germline V CDR1 and CDR2: SGHTA, FQGNSA. The CDR3 consists of 14 residues. Trimming cost V 8 bases and J 7 bases, with 21 bases left between them. CDR3 sequence reads: CASAWVHPGGEQYF. CDR3 coding DNA: TGTGCCAGCGCATGGGTCCATCCTGGAGGAGAGCAGTACTTC.

The chain carries TRBV6-6 and TRBJ1-2; weak D call: TRBD1 (5 bases). CDR1 MNHNY and CDR2 SVGAGI come from the germline V gene (reference sequence). V was clipped by 6 bases and J by 2 bases, with 16 bases between them. The CDR3 totals 15 residues. The CDR3 nucleotides are TGTGCCAGCAGCCATTGGAGGGGTGAAAACTATGGCTACACCTTC. This sequence encodes CASSHWRGENYGYTF.

In the case of this clone: Other DNA sequences in this specimen translate into the identical CDR3. The rearrangement joins TRBV29-1 to TRBJ2-5, with 14 bases fitting TRBD2. Germline CDR1 SQVTM, CDR2 ANQGSEA. V shed 7 bases, J shed 1 base, and the junction held 8 bases outside the gene matches. This CDR3 comprises 16 residues. The CDR3, as DNA: TGCAGCGCCTTGGGACTAGCGGGGGTAAGCCAAGAGACCCAGTACTTC. Residues: CSALGLAGVSQETQYF.

The V call is TRBV5-1, the J call TRBJ2-7, with D perhaps matching TRBD2 (5 bases). Trimming stripped 5 bases from V and 0 bases from J, with 15 bases between. CDR1 is SGHRS, CDR2 YFSETQ, per germline. This CDR3 has 15 residues. The CDR3 reads CASSVQPGFSYEQYF. In DNA form, the CDR3 reads TGCGCCAGCAGTGTCCAACCGGGGTTCTCCTACGAGCAGTACTTC.

J is TRBJ2-1 and V is TRBV28; 11 bases are shared with TRBD2. The length of the CDR3 is 16 residues. The trim removed 4 bases at V and 0 bases at J, leaving 2 bases unmatched. Germline V gives CDR1 MDHEN, CDR2 SYDVKM. In DNA, the CDR3 is TGTGCCAGCAGTTCTACTAGCGGGGGCTCCTACAATGAGCAGTTCTTC. Its translation: CASSSTSGGSYNEQFF. Filled out from reference TRBV28 and TRBJ2-1, the complete variable domain reads DVKVTQSSRYLVKRTGEKVFLECVQDMDHENMFWYRQDPGLGLRLIYFSYDVKMKEKGDIPEGYSVSREKKERFSLILESASTNQTSMYLCASSSTSGGSYNEQFFGPGTRLTVL.